By frequency in the sample, the clone carrying this TCR beta chain is medium-sized (0.01 to 0.1%). Its antigen is undetermined. This specimen belongs to a study of T cell repertoires in aging, cancer and after chemotherapy. Whole-study findings and limits: In healthy donors, age-related TCR diversity loss mainly reflected lost richness. Rebound thymic output was suggested by rising median generation probability during chemotherapy in each cancer cohort.

TCR beta rearrangements were amplified from peripheral blood genomic DNA. The germline V gene encodes CDR1 GTSNPN and CDR2 SVGIG (reference sequence). V dropped 3 bases and J dropped 0 bases, with 9 bases sitting between them. The length of the CDR3 is 14 residues. TRB rearrangements spanning V, D and J were amplified using mixed TRB-A/B primers. Each CDR3 protein gets one entry after TCRdb re-called the multiplex PCR reads with MiXCR. The sample records almost 2,500 distinct CDR3 sequences, about a quarter being singletons. This TCR derives from a human donor in good health. The sequenced sample consisted of blood. The gene calls are TRBV30 and TRBJ2-1; D possibly uses TRBD1 or TRBD2 (5 bases each). CDR3: CAWRGDHSYNEQFF. The CDR3 DNA sequence: TGTGCCTGGAGAGGGGACCACTCCTACAATGAGCAGTTCTTC.